The rows below give T cell receptor beta chains drawn from one sample of a study of metastatic and nonmetastatic thyroid tumors. With MiXCR, TCRdb reprocessed the PCR reads. Found here are over 25,000 clones, over 15% of them singletons; the top ten hold 10% to 13%. Input material: blood. The receptors derive from a female donor with papillary thyroid cancer or a benign thyroid nodule (not recorded which). Some clones in this sample may be carry-over from other donors' samples. The CDR3 runs from the conserved cysteine through the conserved F or W. The D gene is left open where the match is weak. Size is stated for part of the rows, as once, few or many counts, or as a class when the clone is expanded.

>many|TRBV5-1|TRBD2|TRBJ2-3
TGCGCCAGCAGCCCCGACCTAAGTGCGGGAGGGATTAATACGCAGTATTTT
CASSPDLSAGGINTQYF
>few|TRBV28|TRBD1|TRBJ1-3
TGTGCCAGTAGTACCGGGACAGACCCATTTTTTGGAAACACCATATATTTT
CASSTGTDPFFGNTIYF
>many|TRBV10-3|-|TRBJ2-2
TGTGCCATCAGTCGTGACTGGTTCCGCGGGACCGGGGAGCTGTTTTTT
CAISRDWFRGTGELFF
>many|TRBV6-1|-|TRBJ1-3
TGTGCCAGCAGTGCCTGGACCGGGCCCGGAAACACCATATATTTT
CASSAWTGPGNTIYF
>many|TRBV18|-|TRBJ1-2
TGTGCCAGCTCACTCGACACAGATAACTATGGCTACACCTTC
CASSLDTDNYGYTF
>many|TRBV5-8|-|TRBJ1-2
TGTGCCAGCAGCTTGACAGGGAGGTATGGCTACACCTTC
CASSLTGRYGYTF
>medium-sized|TRBV20-1|TRBD1|TRBJ2-7
TGCAGTGCTCAGGGTATGACAGGGACCTACGAGCAGTACTTC
CSAQGMTGTYEQYF
>few|TRBV19|-|TRBJ2-2
TGTGCCAGTAGCGGAGGGGGCCTCACCGGGGAGCTGTTTTTT
CASSGGGLTGELFF
>-|TRBV4-3|-|TRBJ1-2
TGCGCCAGCAGCCAAGAATTGGCAGCCGGAAACTATGGCTACACCTTC
CASSQELAAGNYGYTF
>-|TRBV11-2|-|TRBJ1-4
TGTGCCAGCAGCTTCTCAACGGGACACTTGTTTTTT
CASSFSTGHLFF
>many|TRBV7-9|-|TRBJ1-5
TGTGCCAGCAGCTTTAGCTATAGCAATCAGCCCCAGCATTTT
CASSFSYSNQPQHF
>many|TRBV20-1|-|TRBJ2-7
TGCAGTGCTAGAGATGGGGACGACCTACCCGAGCAGTACTTC
CSARDGDDLPEQYF
>many|TRBV5-6|-|TRBJ2-7
TGTGCCAGCAGCTTGGGGGGCAGGGACACTAAATTCTCCTACGAGCAGTACTTC
CASSLGGRDTKFSYEQYF
>many|TRBV20-1|TRBD2|TRBJ2-1
TGCAGTGCTATCAATCCGGGACTAGCGATCAATGAGCAGTTCTTC
CSAINPGLAINEQFF
>many|TRBV10-3|-|TRBJ1-2
TGTGCCATCAGTGATAGGACACCCGACAACTATGGCTACACCTTC
CAISDRTPDNYGYTF
>few|TRBV5-6|-|TRBJ1-5
TGTGCCAGCAGCTCCCAATTTAGCAATCAGCCCCAGCATTTT
CASSSQFSNQPQHF
>few|TRBV6-1|-|TRBJ2-2
TGTGTCAGCAGTGAGGTACCGGGGACCGGGGAGCTGTTTTTT
CVSSEVPGTGELFF
>many|TRBV5-1|-|TRBJ2-3
TGCGCCAGCAGCTGGGTGGGCTCCGCTAGCACAGATACGCAGTATTTT
CASSWVGSASTDTQYF
>medium-sized|TRBV12-3/TRBV12-4|-|TRBJ1-2
TGTGCCAGCAGCTTAGGGGCTGAAACCTATGGCTACACCTTC
CASSLGAETYGYTF
>-|TRBV11-1|-|TRBJ1-1
TGTGCCAGCAGCCCACCACGGGACACCCTCATGAACACTGAAGCTTTCTTT
CASSPPRDTLMNTEAFF
>many|TRBV5-6|-|TRBJ1-6
TGTGCCAGCAGCTTGTCGGGTAGTCGGACTTCACCCCTCCACTTT
CASSLSGSRTSPLHF
>many|TRBV10-1|-|TRBJ2-3
TGCGCCAGCAGCTTCCCATCCTACGCCCGCTTT
CASSFPSYARF
>many|TRBV6-1|-|TRBJ2-1
TGTGCCAGCAGGAGGGGCCCCTACAATGAGCAGTTCTTC
CASRRGPYNEQFF
>many|TRBV2|TRBD1|TRBJ1-6
TGTGCCAGCAGAAGGGGGCGGGATAATTCACCCCTCCACTTT
CASRRGRDNSPLHF
>-|TRBV9|-|TRBJ2-1
TGTGCCAGCAGCGTTAATAGCGCTAGCTACTCCCCCGGCTCATACAATGAGCAGTTCTTC
CASSVNSASYSPGSYNEQFF
>medium-sized|TRBV6-4|-|TRBJ2-1
TGTGCCAGCAGTGAAGGGGCAGGGGCCTACAATGAGCAGTTCTTC
CASSEGAGAYNEQFF
>-|TRBV2|-|TRBJ1-2
TGTGCCAGCAGGGCGGGAAGAAACTATGGCTACACCTTC
CASRAGRNYGYTF
>-|TRBV28|-|TRBJ2-1
TGTGCCAGCACCTCAGGATGGGTTACGAATGAGCAGTTCTTC
CASTSGWVTNEQFF
>many|TRBV20-1|TRBD1|TRBJ1-5
TGCAGTGCTCACAATCCCCGGACAGGGGGCGATCAGCCCCAGCATTTT
CSAHNPRTGGDQPQHF
>medium-sized|TRBV28|-|TRBJ2-7
TGTGCCAGCCTCCGCAGGGGAGGTGAGCAGTACTTC
CASLRRGGEQYF
>many|TRBV12-5|-|TRBJ1-1
TGTGCTAGTGGTTTTTCCGACGGCGGCTGGAACACTGAAGCTTTCTTT
CASGFSDGGWNTEAFF
>many|TRBV20-1|TRBD1|TRBJ1-1
TGCAGTGCTATGGGCGGGACAGGGCTGCTTAGAATCAACACTGAAGCTTTCTTT
CSAMGGTGLLRINTEAFF
>many|TRBV5-5|-|TRBJ1-2
TGTGCCAGTGAGTTAGAGGGAAGCGGCTACACCTTC
CASELEGSGYTF
>many|TRBV11-2|-|TRBJ2-1
TGTGCCAGCAGCTTAGATCCGGAGAGCTCCTACAATGAGCAGTTCTTC
CASSLDPESSYNEQFF
>many|TRBV3-1|-|TRBJ1-2
TGTGCCAGCAGCCAAGATCGGGCAGGGTACTATGGCTACACCTTC
CASSQDRAGYYGYTF
>many|TRBV7-3|-|TRBJ2-1
TGTGCCAGCAGCATAGAGGGGCCTACCTACAATGAGCAGTTCTTC
CASSIEGPTYNEQFF
>many|TRBV6-2/TRBV6-3|-|TRBJ2-4
TGTGCCAGCAGTAGGACCCTAGCCAAAAACATTCAGTACTTC
CASSRTLAKNIQYF
>many|TRBV11-1|-|TRBJ1-1
TGTGCCAGCAGCTTGTTGACGAACACTGAAGCTTTCTTT
CASSLLTNTEAFF
>many|TRBV28|-|TRBJ2-3
TGTGCCAGCAGTAAAGGGGACCAGGGGGGTACAGATACGCAGTATTTT
CASSKGDQGGTDTQYF
>many|TRBV11-1|-|TRBJ2-1
TGTGCCAGTAGAGACCAGAGATTCGACTCCCCCTACTACAATGAGCAGTTCTTC
CASRDQRFDSPYYNEQFF
>-|TRBV20-1|TRBD2|TRBJ2-7
TGCAGTGCTAGTCGACAGGGGCTAGCGGGAGTAGAGCAGTACTTC
CSASRQGLAGVEQYF
>many|TRBV7-2|TRBD1|TRBJ2-7
TGTGCCAGCAGCTTAAGTTCGGGACAGTTTTACGAGCAGTACTTC
CASSLSSGQFYEQYF
>many|TRBV28|TRBD2|TRBJ2-3
TGTGCCTGGGGGGGGTCTCTAGGCACAGATACGCAGTATTTT
CAWGGSLGTDTQYF
>many|TRBV20-1|TRBD2|TRBJ2-7
TGCAGTGTCTCGGCGGGAGAGGCAAACGAGCAGTACTTC
CSVSAGEANEQYF
>many|TRBV28|TRBD2|TRBJ2-3
TGTGCCAGCAGTCCGGGGGGTAGCACAGATACGCAGTATTTT
CASSPGGSTDTQYF
>-|TRBV3-1|-|TRBJ2-2
TGTGCCAGCAGCCAGTGGCAGGGGGCGGGGGAGCAGTTTTTT
CASSQWQGAGEQFF
>many|TRBV13|-|TRBJ2-7
TGTGCCAGCAGCTTAGAATCTTCTTCCTACGAGCAGTACTTC
CASSLESSSYEQYF
>many|TRBV5-6|-|TRBJ2-7
TGTGCCAGCAGCTTCACCCACGAGCAGTACTTC
CASSFTHEQYF
>many|TRBV6-5|-|TRBJ1-1
TGTGCCAGCAGTTACTCGGGCAGGGGCGAGACTGAAGCTTTCTTT
CASSYSGRGETEAFF
>-|TRBV20-1|TRBD2|TRBJ2-7
TGCAGTGCTACCCGGGTTGATAGCGGGAGGGTCTACGAGCAGTACTTC
CSATRVDSGRVYEQYF
>many|TRBV10-3|TRBD1|TRBJ1-2
TGTGCCACCTCGGGACAGGGGAACTATGGCTACACCTTC
CATSGQGNYGYTF
>medium-sized|TRBV7-3|-|TRBJ2-2
TGTGCCAGCAGCAGGGACGCCCAGAGGTCCGGGGAGCTGTTTTTT
CASSRDAQRSGELFF